This T cell receptor beta chain was sequenced during a study of blood T cell repertoires in COVID-19. The CDR3 covers 17 residues. From germline, CDR1 is SGHDT and CDR2 YYEEEE. Germline trimming cut 4 bases from V and 0 bases from J; bases unmatched to any gene: 5. Generated by immunoSEQ multiplex PCR, the TCRdb table keeps only in-frame clones and is missing some. The sample includes around 140,000 clones, roughly 84% of them seen just once. The TCR comes from a man between 45 and 60 years old in a cohort exposed to, infected with or recovered from COVID-19 (not recorded which). V is TRBV5-6 and J is TRBJ2-7, with 15 nucleotides matching TRBD2. Material: PBMCs or T cells enriched from blood (not recorded which). This chain's CDR3 is CASSPGLAGGFSYEQYF. CDR3 nucleotide sequence: TGTGCCAGCAGCCCTGGACTAGCGGGGGGGTTCTCCTACGAGCAGTACTTC.